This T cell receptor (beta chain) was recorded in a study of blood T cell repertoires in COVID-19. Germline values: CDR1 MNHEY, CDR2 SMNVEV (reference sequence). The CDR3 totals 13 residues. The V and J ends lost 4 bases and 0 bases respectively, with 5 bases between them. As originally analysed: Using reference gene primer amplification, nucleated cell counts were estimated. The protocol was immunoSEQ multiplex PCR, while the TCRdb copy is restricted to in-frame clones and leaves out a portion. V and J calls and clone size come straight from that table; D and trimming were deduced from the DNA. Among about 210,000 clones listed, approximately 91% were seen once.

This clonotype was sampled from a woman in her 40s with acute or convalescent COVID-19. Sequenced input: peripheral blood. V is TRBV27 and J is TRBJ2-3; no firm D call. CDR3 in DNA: TGTGCCAGCAGTTATCCGAGCACAGATACGCAGTATTTT. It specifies CASSYPSTDTQYF.